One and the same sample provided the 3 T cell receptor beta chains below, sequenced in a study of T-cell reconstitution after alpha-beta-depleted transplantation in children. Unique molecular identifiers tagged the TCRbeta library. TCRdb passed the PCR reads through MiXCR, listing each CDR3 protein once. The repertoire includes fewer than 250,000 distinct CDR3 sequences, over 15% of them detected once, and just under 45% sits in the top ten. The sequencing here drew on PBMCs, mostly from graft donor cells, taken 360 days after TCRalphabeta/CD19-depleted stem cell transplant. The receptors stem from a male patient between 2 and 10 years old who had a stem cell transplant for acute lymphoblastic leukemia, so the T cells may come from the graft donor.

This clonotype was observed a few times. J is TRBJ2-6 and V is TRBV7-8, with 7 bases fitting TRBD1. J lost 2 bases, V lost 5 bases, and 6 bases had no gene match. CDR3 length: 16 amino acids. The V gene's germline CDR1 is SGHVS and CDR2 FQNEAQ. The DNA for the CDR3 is TGTGCCAGCAGCCAGGGCCAGGGGGCTGGGGCCAACGTCCTGACTTTC. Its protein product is CASSQGQGAGANVLTF.

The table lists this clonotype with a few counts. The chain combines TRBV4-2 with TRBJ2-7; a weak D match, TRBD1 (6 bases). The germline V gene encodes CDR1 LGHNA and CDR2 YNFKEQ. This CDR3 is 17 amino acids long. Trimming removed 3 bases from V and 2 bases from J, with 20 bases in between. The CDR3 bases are TGTGCCAGCAGCCAGCGACCCAAGGCAGGGGCCGCCTACGAGCAGTACTTC. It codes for CASSQRPKAGAAYEQYF.

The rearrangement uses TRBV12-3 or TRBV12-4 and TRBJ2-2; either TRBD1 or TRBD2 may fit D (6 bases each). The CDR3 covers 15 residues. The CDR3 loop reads CTLCRRGLRTGELFF. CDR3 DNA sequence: TGTACCCTCTGCCGCAGGGGACTGAGGACCGGGGAGCTGTTTTTT.